One sample yielded the 4 T cell receptor beta chains listed below, sequenced in a study of cytomegalovirus exposure and HLA in healthy donors. This PCR relied on a set of 60 Vbeta primers and 13 Jbeta primers. Sequencing used immunoSEQ multiplex PCR; TCRdb keeps in-frame clones, though not all of them. The table lists some 270,000 clones, 75% to 85% of them singletons. The sample was PBMCs. Receptors originate from a girl under 10 years old in good health and CMV-seronegative.

This clone was recorded a few times. The gene calls are TRBV28 and TRBJ1-2; 7 bases are a match to TRBD1. Losses at the gene ends were 8 bases for V and 4 bases for J; bases not matched to a gene: 16. Per germline, CDR1 MDHEN and CDR2 SYDVKM. The length of the CDR3 is 16 residues. The CDR3 here is CASLGGRVWTIYGYTF. DNA for the CDR3: TGTGCCAGCCTAGGGGGCAGGGTGTGGACTATCTATGGCTACACCTTC.

The chain couples TRBV6-5 to TRBJ2-1; D gene unclear. CDR3 length: 16 amino acids. Per the germline V gene, CDR1 is MNHEY and CDR2 is SVGAGI. Trimming stripped 0 bases from V and 5 bases from J, with 14 bases between. CDR3 DNA sequence: TGTGCCAGCAGTTACTCGAGGAAGGTTTGGGACAATGAGCAGTTCTTC. Encoded protein: CASSYSRKVWDNEQFF.

The chain joins TRBV6-6 to TRBJ1-1; D gene ambiguous. The V end lost 3 bases, the J end lost 4 bases, and 18 bases lay between the germline ends. Germline loops: CDR1 MNHNY, CDR2 SVGAGI (reference sequence). This CDR3 has 16 amino acids. As DNA, the CDR3 is TGTGCCAGCAGTTATGTAGGACGCGGGAGCGGCACTGAAGCTTTCTTT. This gives the protein CASSYVGRGSGTEAFF.

The chain combines TRBV6-6 with TRBJ1-1, with 9 positions matching TRBD1. After removal of 1 base from V and 5 bases from J, the junction contained 8 bases not matched to a gene. This CDR3 is 16 amino acids long. Looked up from germline, CDR1 is MNHNY and CDR2 is SVGAGI (reference sequence). CDR3 sequence (DNA): TGTGCCAGCAGTTACTACCGGGGACAGGGTTGGACTGAAGCTTTCTTT. Translated: CASSYYRGQGWTEAFF.